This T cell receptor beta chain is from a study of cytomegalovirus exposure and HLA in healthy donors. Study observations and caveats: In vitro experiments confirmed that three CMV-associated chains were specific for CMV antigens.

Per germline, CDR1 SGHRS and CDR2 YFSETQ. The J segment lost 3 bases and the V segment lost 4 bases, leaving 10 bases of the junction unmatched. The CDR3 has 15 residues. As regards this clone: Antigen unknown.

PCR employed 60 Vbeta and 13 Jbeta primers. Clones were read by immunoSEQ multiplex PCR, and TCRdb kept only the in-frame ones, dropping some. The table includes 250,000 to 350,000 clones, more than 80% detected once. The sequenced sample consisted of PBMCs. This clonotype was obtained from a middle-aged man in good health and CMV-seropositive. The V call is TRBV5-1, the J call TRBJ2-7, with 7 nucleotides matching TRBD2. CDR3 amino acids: CASSGPGREDYEQYF. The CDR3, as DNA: TGCGCCAGCAGCGGGCCGGGACGGGAGGACTACGAGCAGTACTTC.